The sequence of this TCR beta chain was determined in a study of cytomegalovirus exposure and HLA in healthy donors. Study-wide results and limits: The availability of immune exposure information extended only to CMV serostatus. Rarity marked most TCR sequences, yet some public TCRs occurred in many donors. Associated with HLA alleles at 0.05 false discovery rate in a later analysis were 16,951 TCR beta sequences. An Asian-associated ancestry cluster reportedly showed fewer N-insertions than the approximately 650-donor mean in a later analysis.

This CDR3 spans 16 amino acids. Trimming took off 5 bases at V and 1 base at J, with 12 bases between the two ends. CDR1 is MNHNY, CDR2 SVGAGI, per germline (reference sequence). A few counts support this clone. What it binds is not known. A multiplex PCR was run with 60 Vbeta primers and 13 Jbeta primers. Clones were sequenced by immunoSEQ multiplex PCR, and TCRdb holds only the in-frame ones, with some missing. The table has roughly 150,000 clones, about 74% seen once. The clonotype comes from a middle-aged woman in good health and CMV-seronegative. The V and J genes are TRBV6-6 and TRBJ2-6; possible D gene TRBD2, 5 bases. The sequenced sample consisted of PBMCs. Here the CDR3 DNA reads TGTGCCAGCAGTCCTGCCGGGAATTCTGGGGCCAACGTCCTGACTTTC. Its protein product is CASSPAGNSGANVLTF.